Listed here are 13 T cell receptor beta chains from one sample, sequenced in a study of identical twins. One entry per CDR3 protein, called by TCRdb with MiXCR from the 5' RACE reads. The sample lists a few hundred thousand distinct CDR3 sequences; 9.6% were seen once. This sample was also put to use in a study of yellow fever vaccine responses in identical twins.

The sequencing sample was made of PBMCs. These receptors were taken from a woman younger than 30 in good health.

This clonotype was counted ten times or more. The V call is TRBV4-3, the J call TRBJ2-1; 11 bases are shared with TRBD2. The CDR3 consists of 16 residues. Germline V gives CDR1 LGHNA, CDR2 YSLEER. V gave up 1 base and J gave up 9 bases; unmatched junction bases: 8. CDR3 nucleotides: TGCGCCAGCAGCCAAGGTTGGCTAGCGGGAGGTTTTGAGCAGTTCTTC. Protein: CASSQGWLAGGFEQFF.

The chain is built from TRBV5-8 and TRBJ2-1; 13 nucleotides agree with TRBD2. Trimming removed 4 bases from V and 8 bases from J; junction bases left unmatched: 9. The CDR3 runs 16 residues. In germline, CDR1 is SGHTS, CDR2 YDEGEE. The CDR3 region is CASSALAGGVEDEQFF. The CDR3 DNA reads TGTGCCAGCAGCGCACTAGCGGGAGGGGTCGAGGATGAGCAGTTCTTC.

This clonotype occurred a few times. A read error may explain this, as a much larger clone is one base away. V gene TRBV11-3 combines with J gene TRBJ2-2; 11 bases line up with TRBD1. Trimming removed 6 bases from V and 5 bases from J; junction bases left unmatched: 5. CDR1 and CDR2 (germline): SGHNT, YENEEA. CDR3 size: 15 residues. This CDR3 reads CASRAGTGGTGELFF. The DNA of the CDR3 is TGTGCCAGCAGGGCCGGGACAGGGGGAACCGGGGAGCTGTTTTTT.

This clonotype turned up a few times. V and J are TRBV7-9 and TRBJ2-1, with TRBD1 identical over 7 bases. The V gene end was trimmed by 8 bases and the J gene end by 4 bases; junction bases not matched to a gene: 8. The CDR3 has 14 residues. Germline CDR1 SEHNR, CDR2 FQNEAQ (reference sequence). This CDR3 is CASRDRDSYNEQFF. The DNA of the CDR3 is TGTGCCAGCCGTGACAGGGATTCATACAATGAGCAGTTCTTC.

This clonotype was seen a few times. The chain joins TRBV9 to TRBJ2-2; D remains ambiguous. Trimming pared 6 bases from V and 0 bases from J, leaving 6 bases between. This CDR3 region has 13 residues. The germline V gene has CDR1 SGDLS and CDR2 YYNGEE. CDR3 amino acids: CASTNANTGELFF. The CDR3, as DNA: TGTGCCAGCACCAACGCGAACACCGGGGAGCTGTTTTTT.

This clonotype occurred many times. This chain connects TRBV2 to TRBJ2-3; no clear D gene. V lost 7 bases, J lost 0 bases, and 8 bases lay in between. Germline V lookup: CDR1 SNHLY, CDR2 FYNNEI. This CDR3 has 13 residues. CDR3 in amino acids: CASNRPSTDTQYF. CDR3 sequence (DNA): TGTGCCAGCAACCGTCCTAGCACAGATACGCAGTATTTT.

The chain couples TRBV10-2 to TRBJ1-3; no firm D call. Germline V gives CDR1 WSHSY, CDR2 SAAADI. The germline V and J ends were trimmed by 3 bases and 4 bases, with 10 bases remaining between them. CDR3 length: 14 residues. The CDR3 sequence: CASSDLGSGNTIYF. In DNA form, the CDR3 reads TGCGCCAGCAGTGATTTAGGGAGCGGAAACACCATATATTTT.

The chain employs TRBV3-1 and TRBJ2-2; the D gene is possibly TRBD1 (6 bases). The CDR3 loop spans 18 amino acids. The V end was cut by 4 bases, the J end by 1 base, with 19 bases between. Germline V gene lookup returns CDR1 LGHDT and CDR2 YNNKEL (reference sequence). The CDR3 DNA is TGTGCCAGCAGCCCCCCCGGGATGACAGGATGGAACACCGGGGAGCTGTTTTTT. Translated: CASSPPGMTGWNTGELFF.

This clonotype was counted many times. The V and J genes are TRBV20-1 and TRBJ2-3; 10 bases line up with TRBD2. There are 16 residues in the CDR3. CDR1 and CDR2 from the germline V gene are DFQATT and SNEGSKA (reference sequence). The V gene end was trimmed by 4 bases and the J gene end by 4 bases; junction bases not matched to a gene: 11. CDR3 DNA: TGCAGTGCTAAGGGTAGAAGCGGGAGGGGCCCAGATACGCAGTATTTT. Protein product: CSAKGRSGRGPDTQYF.

This clonotype came up a few times. The J gene is TRBJ2-1, the V gene TRBV5-5, with D possibly being TRBD1 (6 bases). Germline V gives CDR1 SGHKS, CDR2 YYEKEE (reference sequence). The CDR3 extends over 14 amino acids. Trimming cost V 2 bases and J 7 bases, with 13 bases left between them. Written as DNA, the CDR3 is TGTGCCAGCAGCTTTGGTCTCCAGGGGAATGAGCAGTTCTTC. Protein product: CASSFGLQGNEQFF.

Ten or more counts support this clonotype. This chain joins TRBV4-3 and TRBJ2-7, with D perhaps TRBD1 or TRBD2 (6 bases each). Trimming removed 0 bases from V and 6 bases from J, with 12 bases in between. This CDR3 contains 14 residues. From germline, CDR1 is LGHNA and CDR2 YSLEER. The CDR3 region has the DNA TGCGCCAGCAGCCAAGACCGGGGGCTCAGCGAGCAGTACTTC. Residues: CASSQDRGLSEQYF.

The V and J genes are TRBV11-2 and TRBJ2-1; the D gene could be TRBD1 or TRBD2 (6 bases each). This CDR3 is built from 17 residues. The germline V gene encodes CDR1 SGHAT and CDR2 FQNNGV. With 2 bases removed from V and 3 bases from J, the gap between germline ends came to 17 bases. CDR3 amino acids: CASSLNRGQANYNEQFF. CDR3 in DNA: TGTGCCAGCAGCTTAAATCGGGGGCAGGCAAACTACAATGAGCAGTTCTTC.

This clonotype was counted ten times or more. CDR3 nucleotides: TGTGCCAGCAGTTACTCAGGGCAGGGGAACGAGCAGTACTTC. Protein product: CASSYSGQGNEQYF. The rearrangement links TRBV6-5 to TRBJ2-7; tentative D call: TRBD1 (6 bases). This CDR3 region has 14 residues. Trimming shortened V by 0 bases and J by 5 bases, and 11 bases separated the two germline ends. Germline-derived CDR1 and CDR2 are MNHEY and SVGAGI.